Here is one T cell receptor (beta chain) with its context. Its specificity is unknown. CDR3 length: 16 amino acids. The V gene's germline CDR1 is SQVTM and CDR2 ANQGSEA. Trimming removed 7 bases at V and 7 bases at J, with 26 bases between. These data belong to a study of cytomegalovirus exposure and HLA in healthy donors. PCR involved 60 Vbeta and 13 Jbeta primers. Produced via immunoSEQ multiplex PCR; TCRdb's table is partial and in-frame only. The data show fewer than 45,000 clones, 65% to 85% seen once. Study-level results: Several V segments, TRBV6-2 and TRBV6-3 among them, could not be told apart and were dropped. Reported performance of the classifier showed diagnosis of cytomegalovirus status with high specificity and sensitivity. The authors considered a cluster of highly shared sequence variants likely to be a sequencing artifact.

V usage is TRBV29-1 and J usage is TRBJ2-1; perhaps TRBD1 as D (5 bases). The TCR sequence derives from a woman in her twenties or thirties in good health and CMV-seropositive. The sequenced sample consisted of PBMCs. In nucleotides, the CDR3 is TGCAGCGCCCCTCCCCCCCCGCCAGGGTTTGGAAATGAGCAGTTCTTC. It is translated as CSAPPPPPGFGNEQFF.